Each of the 24 T cell receptor beta chains below was sequenced from the same sample in a study of blood T cell repertoires in COVID-19. Sequenced by immunoSEQ multiplex PCR; TCRdb stores in-frame clones only, minus some. The sample has about 81,000 clones, 70% to 90% seen once. Sequencing input: peripheral blood. Receptors originate from a man in his sixties or seventies with acute or convalescent COVID-19.

This chain joins TRBV5-1 and TRBJ1-4; D unresolved. Per germline, CDR1 SGHRS and CDR2 YFSETQ. CDR3 length: 14 residues. V was pared by 4 bases and J by 5 bases, with 12 bases between. The chain's CDR3 is CASSPGMTNEKLFF. In DNA form, the CDR3 reads TGCGCCAGCAGCCCCGGGATGACGAATGAAAAACTGTTTTTT.

This chain uses TRBV5-4 with TRBJ1-1, with TRBD1 matching 10 bases. CDR3 length: 14 amino acids. V lost 1 base, J lost 5 bases, and 2 bases stayed unmatched. The germline V gene has CDR1 SGHNT and CDR2 YYREEE (reference sequence). For the CDR3, the DNA is TGTGCCAGCAGCTTGTGGACAGGGGGAACTGAAGCTTTCTTT. This codes for CASSLWTGGTEAFF.

The chain uses TRBV10-3 and TRBJ2-7, with 9 bases matching TRBD2. Germline lookup yields CDR1 ENHRY and CDR2 SYGVKD. Unmatched junction bases numbered 14, after V lost 10 bases and J lost 4 bases. The CDR3 length is 15 residues. The chain's CDR3 is CATTPGTSSGYEQYF. CDR3 in DNA: TGTGCCACCACACCCGGGACTAGCAGCGGATACGAGCAGTACTTC.

The gene calls are TRBV5-4 and TRBJ2-1; D perhaps matches TRBD2 (6 bases). V lost 4 bases and J 9 bases, leaving 17 bases between the germline ends. The CDR3 is 14 amino acids. The germline V gene encodes CDR1 SGHNT and CDR2 YYREEE (reference sequence). The CDR3 sequence: CASSPEGRELEQFF. Here the CDR3 DNA reads TGTGCCAGCAGCCCCGAGGGACGGGAGCTTGAGCAGTTCTTC. Complete variable domain (other parts from reference TRBV5-4 and TRBJ2-1): ETGVTQSPTHLIKTRGQQVTLRCSSQSGHNTVSWYQQALGQGPQFIFQYYREEENGRGNFPPRFSGLQFPNYSSELNVNALELDDSALYLCASSPEGRELEQFFGPGTRLTVL.

The chain recombines TRBV5-1 with TRBJ2-3, with D hard to call. This CDR3 is built from 14 residues. The V end was cut by 2 bases, the J end by 2 bases, with 9 bases between. CDR1 is SGHRS and CDR2 is YFSETQ in the germline V gene. The CDR3 DNA reads as TGCGCCAGCAGCTTTAGAGGTTCCACAGATACGCAGTATTTT. This gives the protein CASSFRGSTDTQYF.

This chain connects TRBV4-3 to TRBJ1-5; TRBD1 matches 7 bases. With 1 base clipped from V and 5 bases from J, the junction kept 8 bases outside the gene matches. The CDR3 consists of 16 residues. Per germline, CDR1 LGHNA and CDR2 YSLEER. The CDR3 DNA reads as TGCGCCAGCAGCCAAGCGACAGGGATGCGCGATCAGCCCCAGCATTTT. Translated, it gives CASSQATGMRDQPQHF.

The sample holds a few counts of this clone. This chain connects TRBV5-1 to TRBJ2-1; D perhaps matches TRBD2 (5 bases). There are 16 residues in the CDR3. From germline, CDR1 is SGHRS and CDR2 YFSETQ. Trimming took off 2 bases at V and 5 bases at J, with 17 bases between the two ends. The CDR3 is CASSLLSTAGDNEQFF. As DNA, the CDR3 is TGCGCCAGCAGCTTACTTAGCACAGCCGGGGACAATGAGCAGTTCTTC.

CDR3 sequence reads: CAISETVAGGPTGELFF. The CDR3 nucleotides read TGTGCCATCAGTGAGACCGTAGCGGGAGGGCCCACCGGGGAGCTGTTTTTT. The chain employs TRBV10-3 and TRBJ2-2, with TRBD2 identical over 11 bases. J lost 4 bases, V lost 2 bases, and 6 bases had no gene match. The CDR3 contains 17 residues. CDR1 and CDR2 from the germline V gene are ENHRY and SYGVKD.

V usage is TRBV7-9 and J usage is TRBJ1-5, with D uncertain. Trimming left V 1 base short and J 1 base short, with 8 bases between. This CDR3 comprises 15 residues. Germline CDR1 is SEHNR and CDR2 is FQNEAQ (reference sequence). CDR3 nucleotides: TGTGCCAGCAGCTTAGGCGAATTAAGCAATCAGCCCCAGCATTTT. Protein product: CASSLGELSNQPQHF.

This clone was counted once. The CDR3 sequence: CASSPGLGRDTQYF. CDR3 nucleotide sequence: TGTGCCAGCAGCCCAGGGTTGGGGAGGGATACGCAGTATTTT. The chain uses TRBV2 and TRBJ2-3, with D perhaps TRBD2 (6 bases). Looked up from germline, CDR1 is SNHLY and CDR2 is FYNNEI. The CDR3 runs to 14 residues. Trimming stripped 6 bases from V and 6 bases from J, with 16 bases between.

V and J are TRBV5-5 and TRBJ2-5; 10 nucleotides align to TRBD2. The CDR3 has 17 residues. V trimming: 0 bases; J trimming: 5 bases; junction bases outside the gene matches: 10. Germline assignment: CDR1 SGHKS and CDR2 YYEKEE (reference sequence). The CDR3 DNA is TGTGCCAGCAGCTTGGGAGAAGCGGGGGGGCCCGGGGAGACCCAGTACTTC. As protein: CASSLGEAGGPGETQYF.

J is TRBJ2-1 and V is TRBV4-3; 11 bases agree with TRBD2. V shed 0 bases and J 10 bases; nucleotides not matched to a gene: 5. CDR3 length: 15 residues. Germline V gives CDR1 LGHNA, CDR2 YSLEER. CDR3 DNA: TGCGCCAGCAGCCAAGATGGCGGGACTAGCGGAGAGCAGTTCTTC. It yields the protein CASSQDGGTSGEQFF.

The V gene is TRBV9, the J gene TRBJ1-6, with D hard to call. The CDR3 covers 16 residues. Germline V lookup: CDR1 SGDLS, CDR2 YYNGEE. The V end was cut by 0 bases, the J end by 4 bases, with 11 bases between. CDR3 sequence reads: CASSVGEHNYNSPLHF. DNA for the CDR3: TGTGCCAGCAGCGTAGGGGAGCATAATTATAATTCACCCCTCCACTTT.

In the case of this clone: One end of the junction varies from germline; a read error may be responsible. This sequence joins TRBV29-1 and TRBJ1-2, with a tentative D call TRBD1 (5 bases). From germline, CDR1 is SQVTM and CDR2 ANQGSEA. The CDR3 is 13 amino acids. CDR3 sequence (DNA): TGCAGCGTTTCGACAGACCCTAATTATGGCTACACCTTC. This encodes CSVSTDPNYGYTF.

V gene TRBV2 combines with J gene TRBJ1-4; TRBD1 matches 8 bases. This CDR3 has 13 amino acids. Germline trimming cut 11 bases from V and 2 bases from J; bases unmatched to any gene: 4. Germline CDR1 is SNHLY and CDR2 is FYNNEI. CDR3 region: CAGHRGTNEKLFF. CDR3 DNA sequence: TGTGCCGGCCACAGGGGGACTAATGAAAAACTGTTTTTT.

The CDR3 is CASTRAGTTNYGYTF. As DNA, the CDR3 is TGTGCCAGCACCCGAGCGGGGACCACTAACTATGGCTACACCTTC. The chain uses TRBV28 and TRBJ1-2; tentative D call: TRBD1 (5 bases). The CDR3 runs to 15 residues. Trimming pared 7 bases from V and 0 bases from J, leaving 15 bases between. Germline CDR1 reads MDHEN; CDR2 reads SYDVKM.

A note on this clone: Other DNA sequences in the same sample also yield this CDR3. V gene TRBV9 combines with J gene TRBJ1-2, with D tentatively TRBD1 (5 bases). The germline CDR1 and CDR2 sequences are SGDLS and YYNGEE. CDR3 length: 14 residues. V gave up 0 bases and J gave up 2 bases, with 8 bases separating them. The CDR3: CASSVGQGNYGYTF. CDR3 in DNA: TGTGCCAGCAGCGTAGGGCAGGGAAACTATGGCTACACCTTC.

This rearrangement joins TRBV28 to TRBJ1-3; D possibly corresponds to TRBD1 (6 bases). Germline V gene lookup returns CDR1 MDHEN and CDR2 SYDVKM. The CDR3 spans 18 residues. The germline V and J ends were trimmed by 5 bases and 6 bases, with 26 bases remaining between them. In DNA form, the CDR3 reads TGTGCCAGCAGTAATGGGGGGGCGTTATGGGATCGACAAAACACCATATATTTT. Encoded protein: CASSNGGALWDRQNTIYF.

The chain links TRBV28 to TRBJ2-3; 8 positions match TRBD1. The CDR3 spans 17 residues. Germline assignment: CDR1 MDHEN and CDR2 SYDVKM. V lost 4 bases, J lost 1 base, and 10 bases stayed unmatched. The CDR3 DNA sequence: TGTGCCAGCAGTTATGCCAGGTTGGGACAGGGCACAGATACGCAGTATTTT. Translation: CASSYARLGQGTDTQYF.

The chain carries TRBV19 and TRBJ2-3; TRBD2 matches at 10 bases. J lost 2 bases, V lost 6 bases, and 8 bases had no gene match. The CDR3 sequence is 16 residues long. Looked up from germline, CDR1 is LNHDA and CDR2 is SQIVND (reference sequence). The CDR3 is CASSPGLAVYTDTQYF. The CDR3 coding sequence is TGTGCCAGTAGCCCCGGACTAGCGGTCTACACAGATACGCAGTATTTT. The full variable domain, its missing parts supplied by reference TRBV19 and TRBJ2-3, is DGGITQSPKYLFRKEGQNVTLSCEQNLNHDAMYWYRQDPGQGLRLIYYSQIVNDFQKGDIAEGYSVSREKKESFPLTVTSAQKNPTAFYLCASSPGLAVYTDTQYFGPGTRLTVL.

The gene calls are TRBV19 and TRBJ1-2, with TRBD1 as a possible D gene (6 bases). The germline gives CDR1 LNHDA, CDR2 SQIVND (reference sequence). The CDR3 is 15 amino acids. Trimming removed 3 bases at V and 8 bases at J, with 19 bases between. In nucleotides, the CDR3 is TGTGCCAGTAGTATCCTGGAGGGGGGGACTAACGGCTACACCTTC. Encoded protein: CASSILEGGTNGYTF.

V gene TRBV29-1 combines with J gene TRBJ1-5; 9 nucleotides agree with TRBD1. Trimming cost V 6 bases and J 6 bases; bases outside gene matches: 3. The germline V gene has CDR1 SQVTM and CDR2 ANQGSEA. The CDR3 runs to 12 residues. CDR3 bases: TGCAGCGTGGGACAGGGCGGTCAGCCCCAGCATTTT. Translating it yields CSVGQGGQPQHF.

V is TRBV2 and J is TRBJ2-3; 10 nucleotides match TRBD2. V lost 4 bases and J lost 8; bases outside the gene matches: 3. The CDR3 totals 13 residues. CDR1 and CDR2 from the germline V gene are SNHLY and FYNNEI. Here the CDR3 DNA reads TGTGCCAGCAGTGGTTTAGCGGGGGGTACGCAGTATTTT. This encodes CASSGLAGGTQYF.

CDR3 nucleotide sequence: TGTGCCAGCAGCTTGGCGGGTTCAGGGGGAAGAGAGACCCAGTACTTC. This codes for CASSLAGSGGRETQYF. The chain is built from TRBV5-5 and TRBJ2-5, with 7 bases matching TRBD1. CDR1 is SGHKS and CDR2 is YYEKEE in the germline V gene (reference sequence). V was pared by 0 bases and J by 4 bases, with 9 bases of the junction left unmatched. This CDR3 has 16 amino acids.